This T cell receptor beta chain derives from a study of blood T cells in healthy people across ages. With respect to this clonotype: What it recognizes is unknown.

Findings and limits, study-wide: From one million sequenced T cells, diversity estimates were lower bounds. Comparison with aged donors showed that long-lived donors had more naive CD4+ cells and higher diversity.

Every donor contributed about 10 milliliters of peripheral blood by blood draw. The germline CDR1 and CDR2 sequences are DFQATT and SNEGSKA (reference sequence). Trimming took off 1 base at V and 0 bases at J, with 10 bases between the two ends. The CDR3 extends over 15 amino acids. A second PCR, run for 7 to 11 cycles, used a sample-barcoded 5' primer plus a J-beta primer mix. From each sample, at least 2.5 million paired-end reads containing CDR3 were obtained. From the 5' RACE reads, TCRdb called clonotypes with MiXCR, one entry per CDR3 protein. The table has fewer than 900,000 distinct CDR3 sequences, 35% to 40% seen once.

The TCR sequence derives from a man aged 18 to 35 in good health. Sequenced input: blood. The J gene is TRBJ2-4, the V gene TRBV20-1; D is unclear. The CDR3 DNA reads TGCAGTGCTAGAGGGGCGCCGCTAGCCAAAAACATTCAGTACTTC. Amino acids: CSARGAPLAKNIQYF.